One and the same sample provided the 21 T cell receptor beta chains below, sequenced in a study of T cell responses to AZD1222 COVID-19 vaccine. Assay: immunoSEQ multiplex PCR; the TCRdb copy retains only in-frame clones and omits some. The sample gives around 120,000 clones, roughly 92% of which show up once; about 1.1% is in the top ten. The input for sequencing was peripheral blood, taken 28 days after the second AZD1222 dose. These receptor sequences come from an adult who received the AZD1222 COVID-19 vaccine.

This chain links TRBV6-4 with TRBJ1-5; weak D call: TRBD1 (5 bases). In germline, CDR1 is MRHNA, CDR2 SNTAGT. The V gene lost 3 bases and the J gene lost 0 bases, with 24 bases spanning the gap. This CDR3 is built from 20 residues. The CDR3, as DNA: TGTGCCAGCAGTGAACCGACCAGCGGTCAGTCGGGGGATAGCAATCAGCCCCAGCATTTT. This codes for CASSEPTSGQSGDSNQPQHF.

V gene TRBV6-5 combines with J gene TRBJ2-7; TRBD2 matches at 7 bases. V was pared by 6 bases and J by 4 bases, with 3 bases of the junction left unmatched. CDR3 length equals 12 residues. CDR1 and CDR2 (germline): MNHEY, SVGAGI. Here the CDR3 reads CASREGGYEQYF. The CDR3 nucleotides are TGTGCCAGCAGGGAGGGAGGGTACGAGCAGTACTTC.

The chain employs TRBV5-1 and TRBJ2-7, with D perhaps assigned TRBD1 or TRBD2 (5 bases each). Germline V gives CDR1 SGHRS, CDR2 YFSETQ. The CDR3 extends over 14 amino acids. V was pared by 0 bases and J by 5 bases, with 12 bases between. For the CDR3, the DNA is TGCGCCAGCAGCTTGGCGGCTGGGGACGACGAGCAGTACTTC. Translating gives CASSLAAGDDEQYF. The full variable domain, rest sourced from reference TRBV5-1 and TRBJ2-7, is KAGVTQTPRYLIKTRGQQVTLSCSPISGHRSVSWYQQTPGQGLQFLFEYFSETQRNKGNFPGRFSGRQFSNSRSEMNVSTLELGDSALYLCASSLAAGDDEQYFGPGTRLTVT.

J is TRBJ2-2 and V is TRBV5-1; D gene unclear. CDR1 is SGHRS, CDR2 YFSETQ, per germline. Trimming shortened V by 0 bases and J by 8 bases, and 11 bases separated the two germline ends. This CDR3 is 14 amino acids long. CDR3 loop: CASSLVGGTGELFF. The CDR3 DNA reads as TGCGCCAGCAGCTTGGTGGGCGGAACGGGGGAGCTGTTTTTT.

The CDR3: CASSQRDRAGYEQYF. The CDR3 DNA is TGTGCCAGCAGCCAAAGGGACAGGGCCGGCTACGAGCAGTACTTC. V is TRBV3-1 (or the pseudogene TRBV3-2) and J is TRBJ2-7; 9 positions match TRBD1. Per germline, CDR1 LGHDT and CDR2 YNNKEL (reference sequence). This CDR3 comprises 15 residues. The V gene end was trimmed by 2 bases and the J gene end by 3 bases; junction bases not matched to a gene: 5.

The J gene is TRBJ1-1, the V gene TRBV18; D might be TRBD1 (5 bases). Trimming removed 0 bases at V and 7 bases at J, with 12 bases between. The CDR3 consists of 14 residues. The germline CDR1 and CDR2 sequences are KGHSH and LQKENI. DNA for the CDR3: TGTGCCAGCTCACCACCCACCAGACAGATTGAAGCTTTCTTT. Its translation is CASSPPTRQIEAFF.

CDR3 protein: CATSDPTGTGQPQHF. CDR3 nucleotides: TGTGCCACCAGTGACCCGACAGGGACGGGGCAGCCCCAGCATTTT. V is TRBV24-1 and J is TRBJ1-5; TRBD1 matches 7 bases. CDR1 is KGHDR and CDR2 is SFDVKD in the germline V gene. After removal of 4 bases from V and 7 bases from J, the junction contained 9 bases not matched to a gene. The CDR3 consists of 15 residues.

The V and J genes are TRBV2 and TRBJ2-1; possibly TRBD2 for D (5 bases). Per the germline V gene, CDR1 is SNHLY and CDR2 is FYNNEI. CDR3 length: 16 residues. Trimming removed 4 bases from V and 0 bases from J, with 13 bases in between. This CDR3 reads CASSGSILASYNEQFF. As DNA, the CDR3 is TGTGCCAGCAGTGGGTCGATTCTAGCCTCCTACAATGAGCAGTTCTTC.

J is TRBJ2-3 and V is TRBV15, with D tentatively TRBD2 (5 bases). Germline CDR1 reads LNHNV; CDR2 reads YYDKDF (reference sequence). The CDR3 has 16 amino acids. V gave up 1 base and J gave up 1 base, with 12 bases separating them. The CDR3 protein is CATSRGEWRGTDTQYF. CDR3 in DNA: TGTGCCACCAGCAGAGGGGAGTGGCGGGGCACAGATACGCAGTATTTT.

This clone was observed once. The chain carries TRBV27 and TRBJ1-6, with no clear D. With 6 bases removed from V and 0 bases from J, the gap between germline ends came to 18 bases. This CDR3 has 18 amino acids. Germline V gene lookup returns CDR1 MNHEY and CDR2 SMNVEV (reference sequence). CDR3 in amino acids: CASRLQFEGFSYNSPLHF. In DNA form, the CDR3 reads TGTGCCAGCAGGCTCCAGTTCGAAGGCTTCTCCTATAATTCACCCCTCCACTTT.

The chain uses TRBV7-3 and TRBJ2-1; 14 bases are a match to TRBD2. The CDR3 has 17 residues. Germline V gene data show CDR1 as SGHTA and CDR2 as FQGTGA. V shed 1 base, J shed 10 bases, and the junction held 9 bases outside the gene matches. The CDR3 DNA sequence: TGTGCCAGCAGCTTAATGGGACTAGCGGGAGAGGCTGAGGAGCAGTTCTTC. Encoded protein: CASSLMGLAGEAEEQFF.

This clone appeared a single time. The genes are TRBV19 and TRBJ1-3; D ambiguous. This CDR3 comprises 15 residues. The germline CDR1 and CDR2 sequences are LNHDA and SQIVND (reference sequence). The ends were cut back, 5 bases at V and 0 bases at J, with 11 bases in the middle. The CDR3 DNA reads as TGTGCCAGTAGTTGGGGTGGGAGCTCTGGAAACACCATATATTTT. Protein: CASSWGGSSGNTIYF.

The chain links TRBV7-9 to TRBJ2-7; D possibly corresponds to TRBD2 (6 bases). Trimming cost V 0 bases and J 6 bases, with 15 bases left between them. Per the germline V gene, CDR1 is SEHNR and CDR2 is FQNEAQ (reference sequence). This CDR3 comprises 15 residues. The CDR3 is CASSLARGRGSEQYF. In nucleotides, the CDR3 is TGTGCCAGCAGCTTAGCGCGGGGAAGAGGGTCCGAGCAGTACTTC.

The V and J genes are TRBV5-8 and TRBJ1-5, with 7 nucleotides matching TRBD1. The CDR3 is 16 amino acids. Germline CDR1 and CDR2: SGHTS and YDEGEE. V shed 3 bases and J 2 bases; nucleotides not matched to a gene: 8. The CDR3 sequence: CASSSTDRARNQPQHF. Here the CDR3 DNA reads TGTGCCAGCAGCTCAACCGACAGGGCCCGCAATCAGCCCCAGCATTTT.

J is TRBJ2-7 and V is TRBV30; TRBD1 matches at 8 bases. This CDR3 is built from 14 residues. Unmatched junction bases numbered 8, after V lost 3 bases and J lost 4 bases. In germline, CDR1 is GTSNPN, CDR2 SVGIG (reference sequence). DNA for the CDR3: TGTGCCTGGAGGGGTCGACAGGGGTGGTACGAGCAGTACTTC. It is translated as CAWRGRQGWYEQYF.

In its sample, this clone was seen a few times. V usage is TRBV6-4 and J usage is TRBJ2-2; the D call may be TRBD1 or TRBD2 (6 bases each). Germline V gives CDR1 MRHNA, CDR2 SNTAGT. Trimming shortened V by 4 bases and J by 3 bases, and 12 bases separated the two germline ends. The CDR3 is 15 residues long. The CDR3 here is CASSAAGEDTGELFF. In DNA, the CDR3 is TGTGCCAGCAGTGCGGCAGGGGAGGACACCGGGGAGCTGTTTTTT.

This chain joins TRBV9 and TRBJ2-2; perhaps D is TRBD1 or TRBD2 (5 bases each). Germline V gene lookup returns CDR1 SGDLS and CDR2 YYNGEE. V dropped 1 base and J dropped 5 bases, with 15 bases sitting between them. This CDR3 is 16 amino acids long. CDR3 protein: CASSVSGQTVTGELFF. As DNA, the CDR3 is TGTGCCAGCAGCGTATCGGGGCAGACTGTTACCGGGGAGCTGTTTTTT.

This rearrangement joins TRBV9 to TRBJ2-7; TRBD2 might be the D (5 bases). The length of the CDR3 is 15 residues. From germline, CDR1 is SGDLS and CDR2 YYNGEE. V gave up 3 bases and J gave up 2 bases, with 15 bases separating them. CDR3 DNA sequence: TGTGCCAGCAGCGCCTCTACCGGGGAAGCCTACGAGCAGTACTTC. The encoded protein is CASSASTGEAYEQYF.

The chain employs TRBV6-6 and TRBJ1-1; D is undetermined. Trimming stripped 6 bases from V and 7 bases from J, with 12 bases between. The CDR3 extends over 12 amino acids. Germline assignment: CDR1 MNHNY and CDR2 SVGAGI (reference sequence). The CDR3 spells CASSPAGIEAFF. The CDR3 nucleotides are TGTGCCAGCAGCCCAGCGGGGATTGAAGCTTTCTTT.

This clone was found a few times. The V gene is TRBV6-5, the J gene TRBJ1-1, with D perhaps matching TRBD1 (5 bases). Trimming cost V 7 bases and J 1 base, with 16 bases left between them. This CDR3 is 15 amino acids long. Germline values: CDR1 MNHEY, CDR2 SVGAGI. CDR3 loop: CASTSLQRGNTEAFF. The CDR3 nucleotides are TGTGCCAGCACCTCATTACAGAGGGGGAACACTGAAGCTTTCTTT.

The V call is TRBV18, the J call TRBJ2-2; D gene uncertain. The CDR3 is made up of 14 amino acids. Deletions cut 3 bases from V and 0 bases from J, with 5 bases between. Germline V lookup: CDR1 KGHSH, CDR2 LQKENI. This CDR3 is CASSPGPNTGELFF. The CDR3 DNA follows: TGTGCCAGCTCACCGGGCCCGAACACCGGGGAGCTGTTTTTT. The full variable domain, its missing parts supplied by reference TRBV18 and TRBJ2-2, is NAGVMQNPRHLVRRRGQEARLRCSPMKGHSHVYWYRQLPEEGLKFMVYLQKENIIDESGMPKERFSAEFPKEGPSILRIQQVVRGDSAAYFCASSPGPNTGELFFGEGSRLTVL.